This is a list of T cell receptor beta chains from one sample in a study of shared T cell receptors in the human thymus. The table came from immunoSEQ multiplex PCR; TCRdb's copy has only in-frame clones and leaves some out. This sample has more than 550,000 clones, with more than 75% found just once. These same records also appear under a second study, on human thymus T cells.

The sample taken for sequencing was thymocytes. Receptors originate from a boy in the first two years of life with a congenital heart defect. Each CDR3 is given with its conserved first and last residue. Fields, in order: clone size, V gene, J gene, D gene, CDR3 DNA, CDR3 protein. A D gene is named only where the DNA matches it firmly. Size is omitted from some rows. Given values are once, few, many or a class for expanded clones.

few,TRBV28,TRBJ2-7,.,TGTGCCAGCAGTGGCGGCGACGAGCAGTACTTC,CASSGGDEQYF
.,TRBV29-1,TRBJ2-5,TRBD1,TGCAGCGTTGGAATCGTAGAGGGACAGGGTCAAGAGACCCAGTACTTC,CSVGIVEGQGQETQYF
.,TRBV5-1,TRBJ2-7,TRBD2,TGCGCCAGCAGCTCTAGCGGAACCTACGAGCAGTACTTC,CASSSSGTYEQYF
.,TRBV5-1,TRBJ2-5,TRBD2,TGCGCCAGCAGCTTCCTCTCTAGCGGGGGGCACCTAACAGAGACCCAGTACTTC,CASSFLSSGGHLTETQYF
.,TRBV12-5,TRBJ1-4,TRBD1,TGTGCTAGTGGTTTGGGCCGGGACAGGGTGAATGAAAAACTGTTTTTT,CASGLGRDRVNEKLFF
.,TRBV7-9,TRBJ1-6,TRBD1,TGTGCCAGCAGCTTAGGACAGGGACCGGATTCACCCCTCCACTTT,CASSLGQGPDSPLHF
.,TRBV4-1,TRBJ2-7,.,TGCGCCAGCAGCCAAGGCCTCCGACAGATTAACTACGAGCAGTACTTC,CASSQGLRQINYEQYF
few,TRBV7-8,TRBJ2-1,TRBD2,TGTGCCAGCAGCCAGAGGACTAGCGGATCCTACAATGAGCAGTTCTTC,CASSQRTSGSYNEQFF
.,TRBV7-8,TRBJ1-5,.,TGTGCCAGCAGCTCTTCGGCCCAGGGTAATCAGCCCCAGCATTTT,CASSSSAQGNQPQHF
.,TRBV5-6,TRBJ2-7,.,TGTGCCAGCAGCTTGGGGCAGGGGGGTGGCTACGAGCAGTACTTC,CASSLGQGGGYEQYF
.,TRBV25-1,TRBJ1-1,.,TGTGCCAGCAGTGAATTATCGGCGGTGCAGGAAGCTTTCTTT,CASSELSAVQEAFF
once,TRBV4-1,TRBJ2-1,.,TGCGCCAGCAGTCCCCTGCCTGAGGGAACCTACAATGAGCAGTTCTTC,CASSPLPEGTYNEQFF
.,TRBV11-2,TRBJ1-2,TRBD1,TGTGCCAGCAGCCCCCTGGACAGGAGATATGGCTACACCTTC,CASSPLDRRYGYTF
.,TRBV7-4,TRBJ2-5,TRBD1,TGTGCCAGCAGCTCCCCGACAGGGGGACAAGAGACCCAGTACTTC,CASSSPTGGQETQYF
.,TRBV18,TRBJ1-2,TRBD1,TGTGCCAGCTCACCTCCGGGACAGTCTTATGGCTACACCTTC,CASSPPGQSYGYTF
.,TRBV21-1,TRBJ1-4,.,TGTGCCAGCCTGGGTAATTCGGACAGGCAGATTAATGAAAAACTGTTTTTT,CASLGNSDRQINEKLFF
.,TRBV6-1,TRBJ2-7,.,TGTGCCAGCAGTGAAGGGGGACACTGCTCCTACGAGCAGTACTTC,CASSEGGHCSYEQYF
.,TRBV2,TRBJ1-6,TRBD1,TGTGCCAGCAGACACTTTTATCTGTCGGGACAGAGTTCACCCCTCCACTTT,CASRHFYLSGQSSPLHF
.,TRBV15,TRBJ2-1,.,TGTGCCACCAGCAGAGATAAGCGCCTCTCCTACAATGAGCAGTTCTTC,CATSRDKRLSYNEQFF
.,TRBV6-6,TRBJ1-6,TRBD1,TGTGCCAGCAGTCCCTGGGGACAGGGTGAAAATTCACCCCTCCACTTT,CASSPWGQGENSPLHF
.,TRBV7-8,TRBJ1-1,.,TGTGCCAGCAGCGTGACAGCGGGGACTGAAGCTTTCTTT,CASSVTAGTEAFF
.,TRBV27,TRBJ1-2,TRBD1,TGTGCCAGCAGTTCGGGACAGGGTAGAAACTATGGCTACACCTTC,CASSSGQGRNYGYTF
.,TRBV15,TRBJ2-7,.,TGTGCCACCAGCAGAGGGGAACGGGATACCTACGAGCAGTACTTC,CATSRGERDTYEQYF
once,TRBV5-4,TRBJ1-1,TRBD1,TGTGCCAGCAGTTTGGAGCTAGGGACAGTGAACACTGAAGCTTTCTTT,CASSLELGTVNTEAFF
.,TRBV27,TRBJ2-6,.,TGTGCCAGCAGTTTAGGTATTCCCGGCGGACTACTCTCTGGGGCCAACGTCCTGACTTTC,CASSLGIPGGLLSGANVLTF
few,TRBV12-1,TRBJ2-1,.,TGTGCCAGCAGCTTTGGACTAGCGCACTACAATGAGCAGTTCTTC,CASSFGLAHYNEQFF
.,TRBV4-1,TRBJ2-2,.,TGCGCCAGCAGCCAAGAGCCCAGTGGTGGTTGGAGCTCGAACACCGGGGAGCTGTTTTTT,CASSQEPSGGWSSNTGELFF
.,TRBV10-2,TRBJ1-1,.,TGCGCCAGCATAGGGGGTAATCCCCGCATGAACACTGAAGCTTTCTTT,CASIGGNPRMNTEAFF
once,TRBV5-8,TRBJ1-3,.,TGTGCCAGCAGCTTGTCCAAGGGAGCTGGAAACACCATATATTTT,CASSLSKGAGNTIYF
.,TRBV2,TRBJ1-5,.,TGTGCCAGCAGTGAAGTGGCAGACAATCAGCCCCAGCATTTT,CASSEVADNQPQHF
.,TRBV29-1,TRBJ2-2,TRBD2,TGCAGCGTTGGGACTAGTTCGGGTCCGTCGGGGGAGCTGTTTTTT,CSVGTSSGPSGELFF
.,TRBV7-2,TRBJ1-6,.,TGTGCCAGCAGCTTAGAATTGCAGACGGGACATCCTAATTCACCCCTCCACTTT,CASSLELQTGHPNSPLHF
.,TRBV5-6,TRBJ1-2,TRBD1,TGTGCCAGCTTAGACAGGGGATCCCCCCTCGGCTACACCTTC,CASLDRGSPLGYTF
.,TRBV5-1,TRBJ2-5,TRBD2,TGCGCCAGCAGGGGAGCGGGGCGCCAAGAGACCCAGTACTTC,CASRGAGRQETQYF
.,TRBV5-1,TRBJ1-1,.,TGCGCCAGCAGCTCTGAGACGGGGTCGGCCACTGAAGCTTTCTTT,CASSSETGSATEAFF
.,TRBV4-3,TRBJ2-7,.,TGCGCCAGCAGCCAAGGCGACTCCTACGAGCAGTACTTC,CASSQGDSYEQYF
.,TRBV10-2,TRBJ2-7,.,TGCGCCAGCAGTCCTCTCAGGAAGGGGTCCTACGAGCAGTACTTC,CASSPLRKGSYEQYF
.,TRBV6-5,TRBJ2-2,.,TGTGCCAGCAGAAATCAGGGATCCGGGGAGCTGTTTTTT,CASRNQGSGELFF
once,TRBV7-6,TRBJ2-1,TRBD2,TGTGCCAGCAGCAAAGAGAGGACTAGCGGAAGGAATGAGCAGTTCTTC,CASSKERTSGRNEQFF
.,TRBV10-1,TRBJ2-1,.,TGCGCCAGCAGTGTAAGAAGCGGGGAGCAGTTCTTC,CASSVRSGEQFF
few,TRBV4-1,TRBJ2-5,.,TGCGCCAGCAGCCAAGATCGAGAGACCCAGTACTTC,CASSQDRETQYF
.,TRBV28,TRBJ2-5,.,TGTGCCAGCAGTTTGGTCCGGGACAAGGCCCTCCCGGGGACCCAGTACTTC,CASSLVRDKALPGTQYF
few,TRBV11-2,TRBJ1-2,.,TGTGCCAGCAGCCCCCCCGACGGCAGGAACTATGGCTACACCTTC,CASSPPDGRNYGYTF
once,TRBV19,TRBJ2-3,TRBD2,TGTGCCAGTAGTATGACGGCGGGAGGGCAAAATACGCAGTATTTT,CASSMTAGGQNTQYF
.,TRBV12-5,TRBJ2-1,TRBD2,TGTGCTAGTGGTTTGGTAACAAGGGGCGGGAGGTACAATGAGCAGTTCTTC,CASGLVTRGGRYNEQFF
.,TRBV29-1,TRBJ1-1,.,TGCAGCGTTGTAACAGGGAGTAGCACTGAAGCTTTCTTT,CSVVTGSSTEAFF
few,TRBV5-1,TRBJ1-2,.,TGCGCCAGCAGCCCTTCGACAGACTTCTATGGCTACACCTTC,CASSPSTDFYGYTF
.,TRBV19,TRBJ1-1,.,TGTGCCAGTAGTACGGGCCCGGGACTGTACAACACTGAAGCTTTCTTT,CASSTGPGLYNTEAFF
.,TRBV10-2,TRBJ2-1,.,TGCGCCAGCAGTGATGGGGAAGATAGCGGTTCACCCCTGCGGCAGTTCTTC,CASSDGEDSGSPLRQFF